These T cell receptor beta chains were read from a single sample in a study of metastatic and nonmetastatic thyroid tumors. TCRdb re-called clones from the PCR reads using MiXCR. The top ten hold approximately 24% of the sample, which has roughly 4,000 clones, 35% to 40% seen once. The source material was tumor tissue. The receptors originated from a male donor with papillary thyroid cancer or a benign thyroid nodule (not recorded which). Some clones in this sample may be carry-over from other donors' samples. Both conserved end residues are part of each CDR3. The D gene is left open where the match is weak. A row's size may be missing; if present it is once, few, many or a size class.

d_call,v_call,clone_size,j_call,cdr3_aa,cdr3_nt
-,TRBV6-1,few,TRBJ1-5,CASSDNNQPQHF,TGTGCCAGCAGTGACAATAATCAGCCCCAGCATTTT
-,TRBV12-3/TRBV12-4,few,TRBJ2-2,CASSRRLGTGELFF,TGTGCCAGCTCGAGGAGGCTGGGCACCGGGGAGCTGTTTTTT
-,TRBV3-1,-,TRBJ1-4,CASSRVGDEKLFF,TGTGCCAGCAGCAGGGTAGGGGATGAAAAACTGTTTTTT
TRBD2,TRBV27,-,TRBJ2-3,CASSSRLAGGTDTQYF,TGTGCCAGCAGTTCCCGACTAGCGGGAGGGACAGATACGCAGTATTTT
-,TRBV28,few,TRBJ1-6,CASSITGYYNSPLHF,TGTGCCAGCAGTATCACCGGGTACTATAATTCACCCCTCCACTTT
TRBD1,TRBV7-9,once,TRBJ1-2,CASSLLGQIYGYTF,TGTGCCAGCAGCTTATTGGGACAGATCTATGGCTACACCTTC
-,TRBV9,-,TRBJ1-2,CASSVEGSLSYGYTF,TGTGCCAGCAGCGTAGAGGGCAGCTTGAGCTATGGCTACACCTTC
TRBD2,TRBV6-1,-,TRBJ2-2,CASTPLAGPNTGELFF,TGTGCCAGCACCCCCCTAGCGGGTCCGAACACCGGGGAGCTGTTTTTT
TRBD2,TRBV7-3,-,TRBJ2-7,CASSPGGAGGYEQYF,TGTGCCAGCAGCCCCGGGGGAGCGGGAGGGTACGAGCAGTACTTC
-,TRBV28,-,TRBJ1-3,CASGPGTTGNTIYF,TGTGCCAGCGGCCCCGGGACAACTGGAAACACCATATATTTT
-,TRBV28,-,TRBJ1-1,CASSWGGQNTEAFF,TGTGCCAGCAGTTGGGGGGGTCAGAACACTGAAGCTTTCTTT
-,TRBV28,few,TRBJ1-4,CASSLRGAGKLFF,TGTGCCAGCAGTTTAAGGGGGGCAGGAAAACTGTTTTTT
TRBD1,TRBV18,-,TRBJ1-1,CASSWDRYMNTEAFF,TGTGCCAGCTCCTGGGACAGATATATGAACACTGAAGCTTTCTTT
-,TRBV20-1,-,TRBJ1-1,CSAEGPEVSTEAFF,TGCAGTGCTGAGGGCCCTGAGGTTAGTACTGAAGCTTTCTTT
-,TRBV20-1,-,TRBJ1-2,CSARVGANNYGYTF,TGCAGTGCTAGAGTGGGGGCTAATAACTATGGCTACACCTTC
TRBD2,TRBV10-1,-,TRBJ2-3,CASTVVAGSTDTQYF,TGCGCCAGCACGGTCGTAGCGGGTAGCACAGATACGCAGTATTTT
-,TRBV19,large,TRBJ2-5,CASSNRPVDNQYF,TGTGCCAGTAGTAATCGGCCTGTCGATAACCAGTACTTC
-,TRBV27,-,TRBJ1-2,CASSLSGVDYGYTF,TGTGCCAGCAGTTTATCAGGGGTCGACTATGGCTACACCTTC
-,TRBV6-9,-,TRBJ2-1,CANTMDNINEQFF,TGTGCCAACACAATGGACAATATCAATGAGCAGTTCTTC
-,TRBV10-3,-,TRBJ1-6,CAISEFPGPDNSPLHF,TGTGCCATCAGTGAGTTCCCGGGACCGGATAATTCACCCCTCCACTTT
-,TRBV24-1,few,TRBJ1-1,CATRNTWNTEAFF,TGTGCCACCAGAAATACCTGGAACACTGAAGCTTTCTTT
TRBD1,TRBV28,-,TRBJ2-5,CASTTGSRDRVWETQYF,TGTGCCAGCACGACAGGAAGTAGGGACAGGGTTTGGGAGACCCAGTACTTC
-,TRBV11-2,-,TRBJ2-5,CASSLDLRTGVETQYF,TGTGCCAGCAGCTTAGATCTCAGAACAGGAGTAGAGACCCAGTACTTC
TRBD2,TRBV12-3/TRBV12-4,-,TRBJ2-1,CASSLSGRSAGEQFF,TGTGCCAGCAGTCTTAGCGGGAGATCGGCAGGTGAGCAGTTCTTC
TRBD2,TRBV11-3,-,TRBJ2-7,CASTYGAGGYEQYF,TGTGCCAGCACGTACGGAGCGGGAGGTTACGAGCAGTACTTC
-,TRBV27,few,TRBJ2-3,CASSSEQGIAQYF,TGTGCCAGCAGTTCCGAACAGGGAATCGCGCAGTATTTT
TRBD1,TRBV27,few,TRBJ2-1,CASSFGTGVYNEQFF,TGTGCCAGCAGTTTCGGGACAGGGGTCTACAATGAGCAGTTCTTC
-,TRBV6-1,-,TRBJ2-1,CASSFAGSSYNEQFF,TGTGCCAGCAGCTTCGCGGGAAGCTCCTACAATGAGCAGTTCTTC
-,TRBV19,-,TRBJ2-7,CASSIDLTTAYEQYF,TGTGCCAGTAGTATAGACCTCACCACGGCCTACGAGCAGTACTTC
-,TRBV30,-,TRBJ2-5,CAWNQGRMIQETQYF,TGTGCCTGGAACCAGGGACGAATGATCCAAGAGACCCAGTACTTC
TRBD1,TRBV28,-,TRBJ1-6,CASTLGTGAGSPLHF,TGTGCCAGCACCCTGGGGACAGGGGCTGGTTCACCCCTCCACTTT
-,TRBV7-2,-,TRBJ1-1,CASSSRQLNTEAFF,TGTGCCAGCAGCTCCAGACAGCTAAACACTGAAGCTTTCTTT
TRBD2,TRBV19,-,TRBJ2-1,CASSGRLAGGYNEQFF,TGTGCCAGTAGTGGACGACTAGCGGGAGGCTACAATGAGCAGTTCTTC
-,TRBV6-4,hyperexpanded,TRBJ1-3,CASSETGPGNTIYF,TGTGCCAGCAGTGAAACAGGGCCGGGAAACACCATATATTTT
-,TRBV19,-,TRBJ2-1,CASSPQGLYNEQFF,TGTGCCAGTAGTCCCCAGGGCCTTTACAATGAGCAGTTCTTC
TRBD2,TRBV6-5,few,TRBJ2-2,CASSFGREGRTGELFF,TGTGCCAGCAGTTTTGGACGGGAGGGAAGGACCGGGGAGCTGTTTTTT
-,TRBV15,few,TRBJ1-2,CATSKVRLLRGGGGYTF,TGTGCCACCAGCAAAGTTCGCCTACTTAGGGGGGGTGGTGGCTACACCTTC
-,TRBV6-1,few,TRBJ1-5,CASMGRGGVQGNQPQHF,TGTGCCAGCATGGGCCGGGGGGGAGTGCAAGGCAATCAGCCCCAGCATTTT
TRBD1,TRBV6-1,few,TRBJ1-2,CASSLGQRSYGYTF,TGTGCCAGCAGTTTGGGACAGAGATCGTATGGCTACACCTTC
-,TRBV29-1,medium-sized,TRBJ2-2,CSVEGLPGSSTGELFF,TGCAGCGTTGAAGGTCTGCCAGGCTCGAGTACCGGGGAGCTGTTTTTT
TRBD2,TRBV6-1,-,TRBJ2-5,CASSSKTSAQETQYF,TGTGCCAGCAGCTCGAAGACTAGCGCCCAAGAGACCCAGTACTTC
-,TRBV6-1,-,TRBJ1-1,CASSQQGNTEAFF,TGTGCCAGCAGCCAACAGGGAAACACTGAAGCTTTCTTT
TRBD2,TRBV28,few,TRBJ2-2,CASSVAGGMNGELFF,TGTGCCAGCAGTGTAGCGGGAGGAATGAACGGGGAGCTGTTTTTT
TRBD2,TRBV7-9,few,TRBJ2-5,CASSRLAGGQETQYF,TGTGCCAGCAGTCGACTAGCGGGGGGTCAAGAGACCCAGTACTTC
TRBD1,TRBV28,few,TRBJ2-3,CASSLRRVYRGPGDTQYF,TGTGCCAGCAGTTTGAGGAGGGTTTACAGGGGGCCCGGAGATACGCAGTATTTT